Sequencing of this TCR beta chain was carried out in a study of molecular identifiers for immune sequencing clone quantification. This clonotype has at least ten counts. The CDR3 loop spans 15 amino acids. Trimming took off 7 bases at V and 3 bases at J, with 19 bases between the two ends. Germline loops: CDR1 MNHEY, CDR2 SVGAGI. MiXCR, applied by TCRdb to the PCR reads, yields one record per CDR3 protein. This sample yields more than 450,000 distinct CDR3 sequences, of which 20% to 25% are seen a single time; approximately 0.8% belongs to the top ten. Specimen: naive CD8+ T cells from blood, with Jurkat cell RNA spiked in. Subset here: FACS-sorted CD8+CD4-CCR7+CD45RA+ naive T cells. This chain joins TRBV6-5 and TRBJ2-7; perhaps TRBD1 as D (6 bases). This sequence originates from a human donor in good health. Some libraries in this study had Jurkat cell RNA spiked in. The CDR3 nucleotides read TGTGCCAGCAAAAACAACCCTTCGGACAGCTACGAGCAGTACTTC. Residues: CASKNNPSDSYEQYF.